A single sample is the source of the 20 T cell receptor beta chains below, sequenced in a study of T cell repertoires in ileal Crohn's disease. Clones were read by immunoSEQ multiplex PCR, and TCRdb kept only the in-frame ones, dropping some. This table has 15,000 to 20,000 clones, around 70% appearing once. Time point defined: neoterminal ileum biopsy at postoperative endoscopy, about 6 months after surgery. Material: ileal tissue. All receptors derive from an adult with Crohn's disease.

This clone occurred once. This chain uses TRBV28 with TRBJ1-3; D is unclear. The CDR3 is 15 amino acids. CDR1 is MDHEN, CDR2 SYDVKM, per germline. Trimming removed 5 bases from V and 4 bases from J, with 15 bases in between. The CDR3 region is CASSPQMPYGNTIYF. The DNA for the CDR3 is TGTGCCAGCAGTCCACAGATGCCGTACGGAAACACCATATATTTT. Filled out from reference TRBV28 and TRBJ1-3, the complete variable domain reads DVKVTQSSRYLVKRTGEKVFLECVQDMDHENMFWYRQDPGLGLRLIYFSYDVKMKEKGDIPEGYSVSREKKERFSLILESASTNQTSMYLCASSPQMPYGNTIYFGEGSWLTVV.

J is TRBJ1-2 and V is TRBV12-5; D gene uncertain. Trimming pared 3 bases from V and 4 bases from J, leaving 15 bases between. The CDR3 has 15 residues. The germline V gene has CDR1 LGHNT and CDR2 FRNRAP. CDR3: CASGFVITETYGYTF. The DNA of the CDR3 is TGTGCTAGTGGTTTTGTCATTACGGAGACCTATGGCTACACCTTC.

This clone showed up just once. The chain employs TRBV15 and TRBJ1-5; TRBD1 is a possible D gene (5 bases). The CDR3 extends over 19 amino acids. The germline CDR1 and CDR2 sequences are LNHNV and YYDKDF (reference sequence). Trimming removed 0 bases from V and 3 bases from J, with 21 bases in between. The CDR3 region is CATSRDLPLGQYNNQPQHF. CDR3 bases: TGTGCCACCAGCAGAGATCTTCCGTTGGGGCAGTACAACAATCAGCCCCAGCATTTT.

The CDR3 coding sequence is TGTGCCAGCAGTTACTCGGCAGGGGTGGCAGCTTTCTTT. Its protein product is CASSYSAGVAAFF. This chain joins TRBV6-5 and TRBJ1-1; D perhaps matches TRBD1 (6 bases). Trimming cost V 0 bases and J 10 bases, with 12 bases left between them. The CDR3 loop spans 13 amino acids. From germline, CDR1 is MNHEY and CDR2 SVGAGI.

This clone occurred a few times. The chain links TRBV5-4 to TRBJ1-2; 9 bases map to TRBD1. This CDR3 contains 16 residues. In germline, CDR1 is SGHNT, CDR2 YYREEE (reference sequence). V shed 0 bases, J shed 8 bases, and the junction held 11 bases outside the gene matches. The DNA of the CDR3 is TGTGCCAGCAGCTTGGGGGGACAGGGCCGGCTCGACGGCTACACCTTC. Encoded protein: CASSLGGQGRLDGYTF.

CDR3 DNA: TGTGCCAGCAGTGAACGGGGGATTGGTCAGCCCCAGCATTTT. Amino acid sequence: CASSERGIGQPQHF. The chain is built from TRBV6-1 and TRBJ1-5, with D possibly being TRBD1 (5 bases). CDR1 is MNHNS and CDR2 is SASEGT in the germline V gene. The CDR3 totals 14 residues. Between the trimmed V and J ends, which lost 2 bases and 6 bases, there was a span of 11 bases.

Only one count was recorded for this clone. This CDR3 is CASSTGVGLPGELFF. CDR3 nucleotides: TGTGCCAGCAGCACCGGGGTTGGGTTACCCGGGGAGCTGTTTTTT. The J gene is TRBJ2-2, the V gene TRBV6-1, with D possibly TRBD2 on 5 matching bases. Germline CDR1 reads MNHNS; CDR2 reads SASEGT. Trimming cost V 6 bases and J 6 bases, with 17 bases left between them. The CDR3 loop spans 15 amino acids.

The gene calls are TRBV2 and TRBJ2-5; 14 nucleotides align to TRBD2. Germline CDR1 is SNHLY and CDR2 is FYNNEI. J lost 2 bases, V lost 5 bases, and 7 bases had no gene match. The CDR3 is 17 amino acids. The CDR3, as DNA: TGTGCCAGCAGTCACGGGACTAGCGGGAGACGGCAAGAGACCCAGTACTTC. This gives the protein CASSHGTSGRRQETQYF.

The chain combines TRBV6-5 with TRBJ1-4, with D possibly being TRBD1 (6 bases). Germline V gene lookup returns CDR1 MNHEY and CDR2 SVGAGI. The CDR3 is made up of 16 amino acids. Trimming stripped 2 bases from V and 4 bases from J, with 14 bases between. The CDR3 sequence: CASSYNRVGRNEKLFF. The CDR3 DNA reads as TGTGCCAGCAGTTACAACAGGGTGGGTCGTAATGAAAAACTGTTTTTT.

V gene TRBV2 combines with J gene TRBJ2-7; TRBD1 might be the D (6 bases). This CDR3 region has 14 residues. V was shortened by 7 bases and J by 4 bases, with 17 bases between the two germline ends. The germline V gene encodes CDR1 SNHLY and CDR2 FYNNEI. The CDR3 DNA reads TGTGCCAGCAATCGGAGAGGGGGAAGGTACGAGCAGTACTTC. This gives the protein CASNRRGGRYEQYF.

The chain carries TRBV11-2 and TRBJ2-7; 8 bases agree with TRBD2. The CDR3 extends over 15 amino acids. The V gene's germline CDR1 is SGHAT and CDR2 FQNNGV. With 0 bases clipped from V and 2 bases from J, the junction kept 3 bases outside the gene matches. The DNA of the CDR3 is TGTGCCAGCAGCTTAGAGTCCGGGAGGGCCTACGAGCAGTACTTC. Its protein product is CASSLESGRAYEQYF.

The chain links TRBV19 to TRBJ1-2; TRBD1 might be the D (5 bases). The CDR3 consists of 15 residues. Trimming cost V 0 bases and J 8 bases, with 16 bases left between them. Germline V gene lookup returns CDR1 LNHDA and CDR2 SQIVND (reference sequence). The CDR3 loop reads CASSIEARRTKGYTF. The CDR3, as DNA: TGTGCCAGTAGTATAGAGGCTCGCCGGACAAAAGGCTACACCTTC. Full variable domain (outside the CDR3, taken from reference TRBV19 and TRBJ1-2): DGGITQSPKYLFRKEGQNVTLSCEQNLNHDAMYWYRQDPGQGLRLIYYSQIVNDFQKGDIAEGYSVSREKKESFPLTVTSAQKNPTAFYLCASSIEARRTKGYTFGSGTRLTVV.

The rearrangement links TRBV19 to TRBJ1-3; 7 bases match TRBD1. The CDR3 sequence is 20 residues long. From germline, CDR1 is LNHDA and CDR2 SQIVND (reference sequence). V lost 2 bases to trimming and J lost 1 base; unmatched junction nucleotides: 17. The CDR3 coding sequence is TGTGCCAGTAGTATAAGATTTTCACAGGGGAGGATCTCATCTGGAAACACCATATATTTT. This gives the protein CASSIRFSQGRISSGNTIYF.

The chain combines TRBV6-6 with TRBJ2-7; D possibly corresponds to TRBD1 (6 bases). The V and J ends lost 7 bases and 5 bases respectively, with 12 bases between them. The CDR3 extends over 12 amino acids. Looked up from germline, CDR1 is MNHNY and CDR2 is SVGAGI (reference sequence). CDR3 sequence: CASTLQGDEQYF. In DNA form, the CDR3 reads TGTGCCAGCACCTTACAGGGTGACGAGCAGTACTTC.

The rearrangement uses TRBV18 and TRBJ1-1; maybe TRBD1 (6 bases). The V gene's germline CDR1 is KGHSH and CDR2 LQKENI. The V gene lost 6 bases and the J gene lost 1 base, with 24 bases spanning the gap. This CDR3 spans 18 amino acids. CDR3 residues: CASSPRTVQGNANTEAFF. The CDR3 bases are TGTGCCAGCTCCCCAAGAACCGTTCAGGGGAACGCGAACACTGAAGCTTTCTTT.

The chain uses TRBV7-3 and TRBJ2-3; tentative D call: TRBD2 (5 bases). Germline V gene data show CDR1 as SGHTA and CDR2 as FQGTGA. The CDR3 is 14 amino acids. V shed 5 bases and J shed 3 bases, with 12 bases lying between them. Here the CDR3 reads CASSRGFGTDTQYF. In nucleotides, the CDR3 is TGTGCCAGCAGCCGCGGGTTCGGGACAGATACGCAGTATTTT. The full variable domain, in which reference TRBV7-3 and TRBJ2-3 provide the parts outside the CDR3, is GAGVSQTPSNKVTEKGKYVELRCDPISGHTALYWYRQSLGQGPEFLIYFQGTGAADDSGLPNDRFFAVRPEGSVSTLKIQRTERGDSAVYLCASSRGFGTDTQYFGPGTRLTVL.

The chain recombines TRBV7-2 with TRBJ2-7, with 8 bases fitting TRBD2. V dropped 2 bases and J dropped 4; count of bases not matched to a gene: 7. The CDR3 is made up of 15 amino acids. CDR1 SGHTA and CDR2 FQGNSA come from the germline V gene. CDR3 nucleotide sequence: TGTGCCAGCAGCTTACTGGGGACTAGAAGTTACGAGCAGTACTTC. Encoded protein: CASSLLGTRSYEQYF.

CDR3 sequence reads: CASSPRRNPRLDTQYF. The CDR3, as DNA: TGTGCCAGCAGCCCCCGCCGAAATCCCCGACTAGATACGCAGTATTTT. J is TRBJ2-3 and V is TRBV5-4; no clear D. The length of the CDR3 is 16 residues. Germline CDR1 reads SGHNT; CDR2 reads YYREEE (reference sequence). V lost 4 bases and J lost 5, with 20 bases in between.

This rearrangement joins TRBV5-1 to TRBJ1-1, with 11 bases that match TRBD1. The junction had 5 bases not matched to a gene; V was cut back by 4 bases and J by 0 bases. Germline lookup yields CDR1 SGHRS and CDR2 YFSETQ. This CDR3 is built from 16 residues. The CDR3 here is CASSEGQGGLNTEAFF. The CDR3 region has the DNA TGCGCCAGCAGCGAGGGACAGGGGGGTCTGAACACTGAAGCTTTCTTT.

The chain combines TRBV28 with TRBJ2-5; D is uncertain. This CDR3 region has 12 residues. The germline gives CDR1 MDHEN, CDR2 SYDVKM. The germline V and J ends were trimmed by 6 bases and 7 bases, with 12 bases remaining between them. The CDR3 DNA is TGTGCCAGCAGCCCGACCCCGGGGACCCAGTACTTC. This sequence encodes CASSPTPGTQYF. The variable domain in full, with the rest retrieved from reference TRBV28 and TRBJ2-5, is DVKVTQSSRYLVKRTGEKVFLECVQDMDHENMFWYRQDPGLGLRLIYFSYDVKMKEKGDIPEGYSVSREKKERFSLILESASTNQTSMYLCASSPTPGTQYFGPGTRLLVL.